This T cell receptor beta chain was sequenced in a study of response to subunit inactivated influenza vaccine. The CDR3 contains 15 residues. The germline V gene has CDR1 MGHRA and CDR2 YSYEKL. J was trimmed by 2 bases and V by 4 bases; bases with no gene match: 3. Findings of the study overall: Seasonal influenza vaccination, on each occasion, was suggested by the authors to recruit few new T cells.

MiXCR, applied by TCRdb to the RT-PCR reads, yields one record per CDR3 protein. The data show 710,000 or so distinct CDR3 sequences, with around a sixth seen just once and approximately 10% held by the top ten. As to this clonotype: Its target is unknown.

The material was PBMCs from blood, obtained approximately 13 days after vaccination. V is TRBV4-1 and J is TRBJ2-7; 12 bases are shared with TRBD1. The origin of this receptor is a man aged 50 or older who received an inactivated influenza vaccine. The CDR3 loop is CASSRDRGQTYEQYF. In DNA form, the CDR3 reads TGCGCCAGCAGCCGGGACAGGGGGCAAACCTACGAGCAGTACTTC.